Listed below are T cell receptor beta chains from one sample, sequenced in a study of blood T cell repertoires in COVID-19. Produced via immunoSEQ multiplex PCR; TCRdb's table is partial and in-frame only. The sample records around 78,000 clones, roughly 80% being singletons. The specimen sequenced was peripheral blood. The receptor set was obtained from a human donor in a cohort sampled during active COVID-19. Each CDR3 is given with its conserved first and last residue. The D gene is left open where the match is weak.

d_gene: NA
j_gene: TRBJ1-5
v_gene: TRBV7-8
CDR3aa: CASSLLPGASNQPQHF

d_gene: TRBD1
j_gene: TRBJ2-2
v_gene: TRBV9
CDR3aa: CASRGDRANTGELFF

d_gene: TRBD2
j_gene: TRBJ2-3
v_gene: TRBV7-9
CDR3aa: CATDGLAVTDTQYF

d_gene: TRBD1
j_gene: TRBJ2-1
v_gene: TRBV9
CDR3aa: CASSVEKGTVYNEQFF

d_gene: NA
j_gene: TRBJ1-3
v_gene: TRBV3-1/TRBV3-2
CDR3aa: CASSQDRSRGGNTIYF

d_gene: NA
j_gene: TRBJ2-1
v_gene: TRBV10-3
CDR3aa: CAITRGPGLGKDEQFF

d_gene: TRBD1
j_gene: TRBJ1-2
v_gene: TRBV30
CDR3aa: CAWSRDRGSHGYTF

d_gene: TRBD2
j_gene: TRBJ2-1
v_gene: TRBV5-1
CDR3aa: CASSSTSGNEQFF

d_gene: TRBD1
j_gene: TRBJ1-1
v_gene: TRBV2
CDR3aa: CASSGQGVAEAFF

d_gene: TRBD2
j_gene: TRBJ2-7
v_gene: TRBV3-1/TRBV3-2
CDR3aa: CASSQRLAGEPLEQYF

d_gene: TRBD1
j_gene: TRBJ2-7
v_gene: TRBV19
CDR3aa: CASSRPGTGSYEQYF

d_gene: NA
j_gene: TRBJ2-1
v_gene: TRBV6-5
CDR3aa: CASKKGRNEQFF

d_gene: TRBD2
j_gene: TRBJ2-1
v_gene: TRBV29-1
CDR3aa: CSVPGLGNEQFF

d_gene: TRBD2
j_gene: TRBJ2-7
v_gene: TRBV18
CDR3aa: CASSPSTGGTYEQYF

d_gene: NA
j_gene: TRBJ1-2
v_gene: TRBV7-9
CDR3aa: CASSLGTKANYGYTF

d_gene: TRBD1
j_gene: TRBJ2-2
v_gene: TRBV7-2
CDR3aa: CASSFTGTANTGELFF

d_gene: TRBD1
j_gene: TRBJ1-2
v_gene: TRBV6-4
CDR3aa: CAREKGAETYYTRLNYGYTF

d_gene: NA
j_gene: TRBJ1-2
v_gene: TRBV6-5
CDR3aa: CASRAQGNYGYTF

d_gene: TRBD1
j_gene: TRBJ1-2
v_gene: TRBV7-2
CDR3aa: CASSNPDRLGYYGYTF

d_gene: NA
j_gene: TRBJ1-6
v_gene: TRBV5-1
CDR3aa: CASSRGGDNSPLHF

d_gene: NA
j_gene: TRBJ1-1
v_gene: TRBV7-8
CDR3aa: CASSIEVNTEAFF

d_gene: TRBD2
j_gene: TRBJ2-2
v_gene: TRBV5-1
CDR3aa: CASSLDPSGGTGELFF

d_gene: TRBD1
j_gene: TRBJ2-7
v_gene: TRBV6-1
CDR3aa: CASSGIIRDSPLYEQYF

d_gene: NA
j_gene: TRBJ2-1
v_gene: TRBV7-2
CDR3aa: CASSPGLDHNEQFF

d_gene: TRBD1
j_gene: TRBJ1-1
v_gene: TRBV2
CDR3aa: CASGPQTGPNTEAFF

d_gene: NA
j_gene: TRBJ1-4
v_gene: TRBV5-6
CDR3aa: CASSFGTNEKLFF

d_gene: NA
j_gene: TRBJ2-1
v_gene: TRBV15
CDR3aa: CATSRPQGYYNEQFF

d_gene: TRBD1
j_gene: TRBJ1-1
v_gene: TRBV7-2
CDR3aa: CASSSILRDRGGAFF

d_gene: NA
j_gene: TRBJ1-3
v_gene: TRBV19
CDR3aa: CASSFFGQGNTIYF

d_gene: NA
j_gene: TRBJ1-2
v_gene: TRBV12-3/TRBV12-4
CDR3aa: CASSFSRHGYTF

d_gene: TRBD1
j_gene: TRBJ2-7
v_gene: TRBV30
CDR3aa: CAFTGGIKFTEQYF

d_gene: NA
j_gene: TRBJ1-6
v_gene: TRBV10-3
CDR3aa: CAISETLQINSPLHF

d_gene: TRBD2
j_gene: TRBJ2-3
v_gene: TRBV2
CDR3aa: CASSESWGLASSTDTQYF

d_gene: TRBD1
j_gene: TRBJ2-3
v_gene: TRBV7-2
CDR3aa: CASSLAGQGTDTQYF

d_gene: NA
j_gene: TRBJ2-3
v_gene: TRBV19
CDR3aa: CAGQRRVDTQYF

d_gene: NA
j_gene: TRBJ1-6
v_gene: TRBV19
CDR3aa: CASSIDTGLGSPLHF

d_gene: NA
j_gene: TRBJ1-1
v_gene: TRBV7-2
CDR3aa: CASSLDRNTEAFF

d_gene: TRBD1
j_gene: TRBJ1-3
v_gene: TRBV18
CDR3aa: CASSDGQGNTIYF

d_gene: TRBD1
j_gene: TRBJ1-1
v_gene: TRBV19
CDR3aa: CASTPPAGGMNTEAFF

d_gene: NA
j_gene: TRBJ1-1
v_gene: TRBV5-1
CDR3aa: CASSLSGPTEAFF

d_gene: TRBD1
j_gene: TRBJ1-1
v_gene: TRBV7-9
CDR3aa: CASSPPRGLDTEAFF

d_gene: NA
j_gene: TRBJ1-3
v_gene: TRBV5-5
CDR3aa: CASSFGGIQGNTIYF

d_gene: TRBD1
j_gene: TRBJ1-1
v_gene: TRBV7-9
CDR3aa: CASSLKQGATEAFF

d_gene: NA
j_gene: TRBJ1-4
v_gene: TRBV5-5
CDR3aa: CASRRTLTNEKLFF

d_gene: NA
j_gene: TRBJ1-3
v_gene: TRBV5-1
CDR3aa: CASSLTGDAANTIYF

d_gene: NA
j_gene: TRBJ2-1
v_gene: TRBV19
CDR3aa: CASSIQGSYNEQFF

d_gene: TRBD1
j_gene: TRBJ1-6
v_gene: TRBV9
CDR3aa: CASSGTGWSPLHF